This section outlines one T cell receptor beta chain sequence together with its context. The sample is drawn from a study of cytomegalovirus exposure and HLA in healthy donors. 60 Vbeta and 13 Jbeta primers were used in PCR. Clones were sequenced by immunoSEQ multiplex PCR, and TCRdb holds only the in-frame ones, with some missing. The data hold around 150,000 clones, with roughly 74% observed a single time. This CDR3 comprises 14 residues. V was clipped by 7 bases and J by 6 bases; unmatched bases: 7. The germline V gene encodes CDR1 MDHEN and CDR2 SYDVKM. The chain joins TRBV28 to TRBJ1-5; 9 nucleotides match TRBD1. This clonotype was obtained from a middle-aged woman in good health and CMV-seropositive. Sequenced sample: PBMCs. CDR3 DNA: TGTGCCAGCACCTCGGGACAGGGCGTTCAGCCCCAGCATTTT. It yields the protein CASTSGQGVQPQHF.